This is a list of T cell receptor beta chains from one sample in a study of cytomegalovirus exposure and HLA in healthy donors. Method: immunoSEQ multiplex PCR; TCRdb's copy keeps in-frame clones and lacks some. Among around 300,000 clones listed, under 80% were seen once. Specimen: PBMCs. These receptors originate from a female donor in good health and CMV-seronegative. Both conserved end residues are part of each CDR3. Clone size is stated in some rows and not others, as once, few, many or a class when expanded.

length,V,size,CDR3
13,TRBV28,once,CASRGRRFYGYTF
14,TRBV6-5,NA,CASRTGTSYNEQFF
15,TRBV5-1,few,CASSLGGGGTYEQYF
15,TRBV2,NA,CASSEGAGTGDEQFF
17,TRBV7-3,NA,CASSPILTGGSINEQFF
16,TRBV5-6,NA,CASSLVGSGRADTQYF
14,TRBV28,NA,CASSPGTDGNTIYF
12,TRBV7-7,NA,CARPWGLGEQYF
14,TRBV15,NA,CATSAAGVGDTQYF
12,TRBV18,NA,CASSPATYEQYF